One and the same sample provided the 14 T cell receptor beta chains below, sequenced in a study of cytomegalovirus exposure and HLA in healthy donors. The protocol was immunoSEQ multiplex PCR, while the TCRdb copy is restricted to in-frame clones and leaves out a portion. The top ten hold around 15% of the sample, which has 200,000 to 250,000 clones, over 70% seen once. Sequencing input: PBMCs. All receptors come from a woman between 25 and 40 years old in good health and CMV-seropositive.

The count of this clone is one. The chain carries TRBV7-9 and TRBJ2-7, with 8 bases matching TRBD2. CDR3 length: 15 amino acids. Germline values: CDR1 SEHNR, CDR2 FQNEAQ (reference sequence). The J segment lost 5 bases and the V segment lost 3 bases, leaving 9 bases of the junction unmatched. The CDR3 DNA follows: TGTGCCAGCAGCTTTGTGGGTAGCGGGAAGCACGAGCAGTACTTC. This codes for CASSFVGSGKHEQYF.

This clone has just one count. The rearrangement uses TRBV6-1 and TRBJ2-7, with TRBD1 matching 9 bases. Germline CDR1 and CDR2: MNHNS and SASEGT. Trimming at V came to 0 bases and at J to 5 bases, leaving 11 bases not matched to a gene. The length of the CDR3 is 17 residues. CDR3 loop: CASSEALLGQGRDEQYF. The CDR3 DNA reads as TGTGCCAGCAGTGAAGCGCTTCTAGGACAGGGGCGGGACGAGCAGTACTTC.

This clone was seen only a few times. The CDR3, as DNA: TGTGCCAGCTCACCGGGACAGGCTGAAGCTTTCTTT. This translates into CASSPGQAEAFF. This rearrangement joins TRBV18 to TRBJ1-1, with 8 bases aligning to TRBD1. The V and J ends lost 3 bases and 6 bases, in that order; junction bases with no gene match: 0. Germline V lookup: CDR1 KGHSH, CDR2 LQKENI. The CDR3 is 12 residues long.

As for this clone: At the DNA level, this CDR3 is encoded by other sequences in the same sample as well. The rearrangement uses TRBV6-1 and TRBJ1-1; D ambiguous. This CDR3 region has 10 residues. Per germline, CDR1 MNHNS and CDR2 SASEGT. V was clipped by 6 bases and J by 7 bases, with 6 bases between them. Here the CDR3 reads CASRGSEAFF. CDR3 bases: TGTGCCAGCAGAGGAAGTGAAGCTTTCTTT.

V usage is TRBV27 and J usage is TRBJ1-1; D perhaps matches TRBD1 (6 bases). V dropped 5 bases and J dropped 4 bases, with 14 bases sitting between them. The CDR3 length is 14 residues. Germline V gene lookup returns CDR1 MNHEY and CDR2 SMNVEV (reference sequence). The CDR3 nucleotides read TGTGCCAGCAGTGCGGACAGCTTTGGCACTGAAGCTTTCTTT. It encodes CASSADSFGTEAFF.

J is TRBJ2-1 and V is TRBV30; 10 positions match TRBD2. The CDR3 has 16 residues. Germline CDR1 reads GTSNPN; CDR2 reads SVGIG (reference sequence). V dropped 3 bases and J dropped 8; count of bases not matched to a gene: 13. CDR3 nucleotides: TGTGCCTGGAGCCTTCCACTAGCGGGGCGTAAAGATGAGCAGTTCTTC. As protein: CAWSLPLAGRKDEQFF.

V is TRBV5-1 and J is TRBJ1-1, with D possibly being TRBD1 (5 bases). There are 14 residues in the CDR3. V lost 1 base to trimming and J lost 4 bases, with 11 bases between them. Per the germline V gene, CDR1 is SGHRS and CDR2 is YFSETQ. CDR3 region: CASSLFGGPTEAFF. The CDR3 DNA follows: TGCGCCAGCAGCTTGTTCGGGGGACCCACTGAAGCTTTCTTT.

The V call is TRBV5-6, the J call TRBJ2-3, with D unresolved. This CDR3 comprises 14 residues. Looked up from germline, CDR1 is SGHDT and CDR2 is YYEEEE. The V end was cut by 2 bases, the J end by 1 base, with 8 bases between. In DNA form, the CDR3 reads TGTGCCAGCAGCTTTCGTAGGGGCACAGATACGCAGTATTTT. This gives the protein CASSFRRGTDTQYF.

This clone appeared a single time. V and J are TRBV2 and TRBJ1-2, with D possibly being TRBD1 (5 bases). CDR1 and CDR2 from the germline V gene are SNHLY and FYNNEI. CDR3 length: 15 residues. V was clipped by 2 bases and J by 7 bases, with 17 bases between them. This CDR3 is CASSEPQGFSGGYTF. The CDR3 coding sequence is TGTGCCAGCAGTGAACCCCAGGGTTTTTCGGGTGGCTACACCTTC. Based on the CDR3 plus reference TRBV2 and TRBJ1-2, the full variable domain is EPEVTQTPSHQVTQMGQEVILRCVPISNHLYFYWYRQILGQKVEFLVSFYNNEISEKSEIFDDQFSVERPDGSNFTLKIRSTKLEDSAMYFCASSEPQGFSGGYTFGSGTRLTVV.

The V gene is TRBV28, the J gene TRBJ1-1, with D unresolved. V gave up 6 bases and J gave up 0 bases, with 23 bases separating them. The CDR3 loop spans 18 amino acids. In germline, CDR1 is MDHEN, CDR2 SYDVKM. The CDR3 bases are TGTGCCAGCAGGCCCGCTGGACGGACCTCGACCATGAACACTGAAGCTTTCTTT. Translating gives CASRPAGRTSTMNTEAFF.

V is TRBV7-3 and J is TRBJ2-7, with 9 bases lining up with TRBD2. From germline, CDR1 is SGHTA and CDR2 FQGTGA. V lost 2 bases to trimming and J lost 2 bases; unmatched junction nucleotides: 1. The CDR3 length is 14 residues. The CDR3 loop is CASSLAGGPYEQYF. CDR3 sequence (DNA): TGTGCCAGCAGCTTAGCGGGAGGGCCCTACGAGCAGTACTTC.

V gene TRBV19 combines with J gene TRBJ1-2, with D unclear. The CDR3 runs 13 residues. Trimming took 7 bases from V and 5 from J, leaving 14 bases between them. Germline V gene sequence: CDR1 LNHDA, CDR2 SQIVND (reference sequence). This chain's CDR3 is CASKPGQSYGYTF. The CDR3 nucleotides are TGTGCCAGTAAGCCGGGCCAGAGTTATGGCTACACCTTC.

This chain uses TRBV27 with TRBJ1-1, with TRBD1 matching 12 bases. V lost 5 bases, J lost 8 bases, and 6 bases stayed unmatched. Germline CDR1 reads MNHEY; CDR2 reads SMNVEV (reference sequence). CDR3 length equals 14 residues. The CDR3 is CASSRDRGRQEAFF. In nucleotides, the CDR3 is TGTGCCAGCAGTAGGGACAGGGGGCGGCAAGAAGCTTTCTTT.

The DNA of the CDR3 is TGTGCCAGCAGCAACGACCGCGGCACCGGGGAGCTGTTTTTT. It specifies CASSNDRGTGELFF. V gene TRBV7-2 combines with J gene TRBJ2-2; D gene unclear. The CDR3 has 14 amino acids. V lost 5 bases, J lost 4 bases, and 11 bases lay in between. The germline V gene encodes CDR1 SGHTA and CDR2 FQGNSA.